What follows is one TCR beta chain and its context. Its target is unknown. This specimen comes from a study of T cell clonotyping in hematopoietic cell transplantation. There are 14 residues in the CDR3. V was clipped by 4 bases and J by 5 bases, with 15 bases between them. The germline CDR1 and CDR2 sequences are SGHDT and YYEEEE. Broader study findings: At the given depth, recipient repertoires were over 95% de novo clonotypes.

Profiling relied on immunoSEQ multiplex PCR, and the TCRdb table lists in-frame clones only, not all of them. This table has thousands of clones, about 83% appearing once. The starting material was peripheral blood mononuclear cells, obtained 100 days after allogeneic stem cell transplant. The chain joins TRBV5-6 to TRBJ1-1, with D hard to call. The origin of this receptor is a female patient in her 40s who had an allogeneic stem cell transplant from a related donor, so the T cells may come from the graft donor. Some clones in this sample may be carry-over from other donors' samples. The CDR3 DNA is TGTGCCAGCAGCCCGATAGGGAAGGGAACTGAAGCTTTCTTT. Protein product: CASSPIGKGTEAFF. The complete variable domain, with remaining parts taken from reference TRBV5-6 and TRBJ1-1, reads DAGVTQSPTHLIKTRGQQVTLRCSPKSGHDTVSWYQQALGQGPQFIFQYYEEEERQRGNFPDRFSGHQFPNYSSELNVNALLLGDSALYLCASSPIGKGTEAFFGQGTRLTVV.